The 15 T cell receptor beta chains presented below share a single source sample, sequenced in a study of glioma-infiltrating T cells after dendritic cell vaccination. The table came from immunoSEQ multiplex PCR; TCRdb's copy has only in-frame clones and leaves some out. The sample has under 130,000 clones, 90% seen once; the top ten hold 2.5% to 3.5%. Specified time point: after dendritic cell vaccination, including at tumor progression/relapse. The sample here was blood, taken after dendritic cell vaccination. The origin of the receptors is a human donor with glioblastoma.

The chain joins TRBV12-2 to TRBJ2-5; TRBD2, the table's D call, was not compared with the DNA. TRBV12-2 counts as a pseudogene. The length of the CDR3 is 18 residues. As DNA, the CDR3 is TGTGCAAGTCGCTTATCCGATACTAGCGGGTGTTTCCAAGAGACCCAGTACTTC. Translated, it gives CASRLSDTSGCFQETQYF.

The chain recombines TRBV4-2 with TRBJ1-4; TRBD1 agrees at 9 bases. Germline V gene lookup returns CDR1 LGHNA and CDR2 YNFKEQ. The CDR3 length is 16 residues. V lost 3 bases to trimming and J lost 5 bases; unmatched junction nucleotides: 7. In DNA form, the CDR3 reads TGTGCCAGCAGCCAGATGACAGGGGGTAAGAATGAAAAACTGTTTTTT. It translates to CASSQMTGGKNEKLFF.

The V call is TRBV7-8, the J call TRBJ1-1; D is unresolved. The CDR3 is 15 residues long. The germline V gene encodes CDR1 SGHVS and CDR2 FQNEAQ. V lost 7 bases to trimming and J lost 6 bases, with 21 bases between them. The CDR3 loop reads CASTSTPASAPEAFF. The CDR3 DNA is TGTGCCAGCACTTCCACCCCGGCCAGCGCCCCTGAAGCTTTCTTT.

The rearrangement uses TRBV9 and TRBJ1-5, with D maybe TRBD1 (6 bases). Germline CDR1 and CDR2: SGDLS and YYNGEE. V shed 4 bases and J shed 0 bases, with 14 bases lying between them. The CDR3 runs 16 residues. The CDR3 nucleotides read TGTGCCAGCAGCAAGACAGGCGGGCTTAGCAATCAGCCCCAGCATTTT. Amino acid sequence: CASSKTGGLSNQPQHF.

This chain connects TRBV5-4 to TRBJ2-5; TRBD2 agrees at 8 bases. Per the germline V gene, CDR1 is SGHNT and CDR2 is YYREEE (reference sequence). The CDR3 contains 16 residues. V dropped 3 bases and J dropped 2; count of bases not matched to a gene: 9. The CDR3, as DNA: TGTGCCAGCAGCTCCGCTCGGGAGGGTCAACAAGAGACCCAGTACTTC. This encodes CASSSAREGQQETQYF.

The CDR3, as DNA: TGCGCCAGCAGCTTGGGACAGGACACCGGGGAGCTGTTTTTT. It is translated as CASSLGQDTGELFF. V usage is TRBV5-1 and J usage is TRBJ2-2; TRBD1 is a possible D gene (6 bases). The CDR3 spans 14 residues. The V end lost 0 bases, the J end lost 3 bases, and 6 bases lay between the germline ends. Germline V lookup: CDR1 SGHRS, CDR2 YFSETQ.

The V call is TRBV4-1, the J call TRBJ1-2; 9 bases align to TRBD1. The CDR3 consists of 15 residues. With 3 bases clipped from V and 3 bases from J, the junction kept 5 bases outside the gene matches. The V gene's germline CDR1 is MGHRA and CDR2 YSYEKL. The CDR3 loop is CASSQGQGIDYGYTF. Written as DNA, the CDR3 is TGCGCCAGCAGCCAGGGACAGGGCATCGACTATGGCTACACCTTC.

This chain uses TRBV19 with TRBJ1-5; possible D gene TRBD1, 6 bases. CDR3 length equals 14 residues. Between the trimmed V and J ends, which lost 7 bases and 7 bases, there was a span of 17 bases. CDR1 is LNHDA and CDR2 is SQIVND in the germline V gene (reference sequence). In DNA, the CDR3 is TGTGCCAGTACCCCGGACAGCGCATACCAGCCCCAGCATTTT. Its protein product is CASTPDSAYQPQHF. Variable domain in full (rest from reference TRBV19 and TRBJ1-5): DGGITQSPKYLFRKEGQNVTLSCEQNLNHDAMYWYRQDPGQGLRLIYYSQIVNDFQKGDIAEGYSVSREKKESFPLTVTSAQKNPTAFYLCASTPDSAYQPQHFGDGTRLSIL.

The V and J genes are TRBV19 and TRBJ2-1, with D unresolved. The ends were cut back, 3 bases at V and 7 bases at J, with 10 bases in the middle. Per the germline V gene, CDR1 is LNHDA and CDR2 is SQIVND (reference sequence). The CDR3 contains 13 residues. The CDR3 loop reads CASSMVERNEQFF. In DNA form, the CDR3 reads TGTGCCAGTAGTATGGTCGAACGGAATGAGCAGTTCTTC.

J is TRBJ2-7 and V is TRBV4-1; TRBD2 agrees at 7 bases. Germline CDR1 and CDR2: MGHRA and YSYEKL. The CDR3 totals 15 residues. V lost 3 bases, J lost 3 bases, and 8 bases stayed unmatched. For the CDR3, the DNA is TGCGCCAGCAGCCAGTTCCTAGCGGATCTCTACGAGCAGTACTTC. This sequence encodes CASSQFLADLYEQYF.

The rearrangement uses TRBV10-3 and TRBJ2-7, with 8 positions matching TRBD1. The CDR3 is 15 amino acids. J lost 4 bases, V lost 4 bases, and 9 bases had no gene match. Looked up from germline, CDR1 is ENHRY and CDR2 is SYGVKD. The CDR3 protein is CAISVSQGAQYEQYF. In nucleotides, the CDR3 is TGTGCCATCAGTGTGAGCCAGGGGGCTCAGTACGAGCAGTACTTC.

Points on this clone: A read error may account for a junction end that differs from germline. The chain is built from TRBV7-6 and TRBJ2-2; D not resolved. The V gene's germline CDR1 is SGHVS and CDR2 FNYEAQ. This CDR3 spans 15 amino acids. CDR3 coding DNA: TGTGCCAGCAGCTTCGATGGGCAAAACACCGAGGAGCTGTTTTTT. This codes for CASSFDGQNTEELFF.

The CDR3 here is CASSVGTSGYTGELFF. The CDR3 DNA reads as TGTGCCAGCAGCGTAGGAACTAGCGGATACACCGGGGAGCTGTTTTTT. The rearrangement joins TRBV9 to TRBJ2-2, with 8 bases fitting TRBD2. The CDR3 totals 16 residues. Trimming at V came to 0 bases and at J to 3 bases, leaving 4 bases not matched to a gene. Per germline, CDR1 SGDLS and CDR2 YYNGEE.

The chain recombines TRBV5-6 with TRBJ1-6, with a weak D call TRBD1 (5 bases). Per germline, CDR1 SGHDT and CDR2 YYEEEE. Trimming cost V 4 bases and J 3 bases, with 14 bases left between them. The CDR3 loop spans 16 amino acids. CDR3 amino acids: CASSEPGGDYNSPLHF. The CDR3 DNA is TGTGCCAGCAGCGAGCCGGGGGGGGACTATAATTCACCCCTCCACTTT.

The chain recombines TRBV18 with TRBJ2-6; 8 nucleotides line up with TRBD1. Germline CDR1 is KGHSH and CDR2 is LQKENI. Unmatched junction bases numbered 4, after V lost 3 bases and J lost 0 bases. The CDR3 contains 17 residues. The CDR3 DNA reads TGTGCCAGCTCACCGGACAGGGTCGTCTCTGGGGCCAACGTCCTGACTTTC. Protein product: CASSPDRVVSGANVLTF.